This T cell receptor (beta chain) appears in the sequencing data of a study of breast tumors, draining lymph nodes, adjacent tissues. Whole-study results and caveats: That most tumor T cells come from lymph nodes remained unproven. Luminal-like breast cancer showed significantly greater tumor-nontumor repertoire similarity than basal-like breast cancer did. Compared with lymph nodes, tumors were less diverse; compared with nontumor tissue, more. Data fit most tumor T cells coming from lymph node, expanding in tumor.

TCRdb itself ran the multiplex PCR reads through MiXCR, one entry per CDR3 protein. The data contain some 65,000 distinct CDR3 sequences, approximately 40% of them singletons. This clonotype was found many times. The antigen remains undetermined. The material sequenced was breast tumor tissue. This TCR came from a female donor with breast cancer. Some clones in this sample may be carry-over from other donors' samples.

CDR3: CASSYSRRDEQYF. Here the CDR3 DNA reads TGTGCCAGCAGTTACTCTCGCAGGGACGAGCAGTACTTC. The chain uses TRBV6-2 or TRBV6-3 and TRBJ2-7; D is perhaps TRBD1 (5 bases). The CDR3 contains 13 residues. CDR1 is MNHEY and CDR2 is SVGEGT in the germline V gene. V was pared by 0 bases and J by 5 bases, with 8 bases between.